These 10 T cell receptor beta chains originate from one sample sequenced in a study of blood T cell repertoires in COVID-19 (dated by TCRdb to 2020 to 2022). Library creation used the immunoSEQ multiplex PCR assay. This is the immuneACCESS table as TCRdb keeps it, with only in-frame sequences that have V and J called. A part of the clones is gone; compared with another copy, unresolved V genes explain less than half, and the rest is unexplained. The sample records roughly 100,000 clones, 80% to 90% of which are singletons. Together, the top ten hold around 14% of the sample. The sequenced sample was peripheral blood. The receptors come from a man aged 50 to 60 with acute or convalescent COVID-19.

The rearrangement uses TRBV6-5 and TRBJ2-7, with 11 positions matching TRBD2. Germline-derived CDR1 and CDR2 are MNHEY and SVGAGI. V lost 6 bases, J lost 7 bases, and 8 bases stayed unmatched. The CDR3 spans 14 residues. The CDR3 here is CASSPLAGVSEQYF. As DNA, the CDR3 is TGTGCCAGCAGCCCACTAGCGGGAGTGAGTGAGCAGTACTTC.

The chain links TRBV11-2 to TRBJ1-1; D not certain. Germline V lookup: CDR1 SGHAT, CDR2 FQNNGV. The CDR3 length is 15 residues. V was cut by 1 base and J by 2 bases, with 11 bases left in between. This CDR3 is CASSLGHMVNTEAFF. CDR3 coding DNA: TGTGCCAGCAGCTTAGGGCATATGGTAAACACTGAAGCTTTCTTT.

Comment on this clone: One junction end disagrees with the germline gene, perhaps due to a read error. The chain uses TRBV30 and TRBJ2-1, with D possibly matching TRBD2 (6 bases). CDR3 length: 14 residues. Germline V CDR1 and CDR2: GTSNPN, SVGIG (reference sequence). Here the CDR3 DNA reads TGTGCCTGGAGTGTACTACGCTCTTCCCCCTGGGAGGTCTTC. Protein: CAWSVLRSSPWEVF. Complete variable domain (other parts from reference TRBV30 and TRBJ2-1): SQTIHQWPATLVQPVGSPLSLECTVEGTSNPNLYWYRQAAGRGLQLLFYSVGIGQISSEVPQNLSASRPQDRQFILSSKKLLLSDSGFYLCAWSVLRSSPWEVFGPGTRLTVL.

The J gene is TRBJ2-1, the V gene TRBV9; TRBD1 is a possible D gene (5 bases). V lost 2 bases, J lost 5 bases, and 14 bases lay in between. This CDR3 comprises 15 residues. Germline assignment: CDR1 SGDLS and CDR2 YYNGEE. CDR3: CASSVGHRINNEQFF. CDR3 sequence (DNA): TGTGCCAGCAGCGTGGGCCACAGGATAAACAATGAGCAGTTCTTC.

This clone has just one count. This sequence joins TRBV28 and TRBJ1-6, with TRBD1 matching over 10 bases. The trim removed 6 bases at V and 9 bases at J, leaving 5 bases unmatched. The CDR3 is 14 amino acids. Per the germline V gene, CDR1 is MDHEN and CDR2 is SYDVKM. CDR3 in amino acids: CASRAGTGVSPLHF. The CDR3 DNA follows: TGTGCCAGCAGGGCCGGGACAGGGGTTTCACCCCTCCACTTT.

The gene calls are TRBV29-1 and TRBJ1-1; TRBD1 matches at 8 bases. Per germline, CDR1 SQVTM and CDR2 ANQGSEA. With 3 bases clipped from V and 7 bases from J, the junction kept 13 bases outside the gene matches. This CDR3 has 15 amino acids. The CDR3 DNA follows: TGCAGCGTTGACGGAGGGGCAGGGGGCTGGGGTGAAGCTTTCTTT. Translating it yields CSVDGGAGGWGEAFF.

V usage is TRBV2 and J usage is TRBJ2-1, with 7 bases aligning to TRBD2. In germline, CDR1 is SNHLY, CDR2 FYNNEI. V lost 5 bases to trimming and J lost 8 bases; unmatched junction nucleotides: 3. This CDR3 has 12 residues. CDR3 bases: TGTGCCAGCAGTTCTAGCGGCGATGAGCAGTTCTTC. Encoded protein: CASSSSGDEQFF.

The chain couples TRBV9 to TRBJ2-1; 10 positions agree with TRBD1. V trimming: 0 bases; J trimming: 8 bases; junction bases outside the gene matches: 5. CDR1 and CDR2 (germline): SGDLS, YYNGEE. The CDR3 has 15 residues. The CDR3 is CASSVGQGAVYEQFF. CDR3 sequence (DNA): TGTGCCAGCAGCGTAGGACAGGGGGCGGTATATGAGCAGTTCTTC.

The CDR3 coding sequence is TGTGCCAGCAGCTCGGGGACTAGCGGGAACACCGGGGAGCTGTTTTTT. This translates into CASSSGTSGNTGELFF. The chain links TRBV5-8 to TRBJ2-2; 11 bases fit TRBD2. Losses at the gene ends were 3 bases for V and 1 base for J; bases not matched to a gene: 2. The CDR3 runs to 16 residues. The V gene's germline CDR1 is SGHTS and CDR2 YDEGEE.

The chain carries TRBV9 and TRBJ2-5, with 7 bases aligning to TRBD1. The CDR3 has 15 residues. Germline V gives CDR1 SGDLS, CDR2 YYNGEE. Germline trimming cut 3 bases from V and 4 bases from J; bases unmatched to any gene: 9. CDR3 sequence: CASSEQGQGGETQYF. CDR3 in DNA: TGTGCCAGCAGCGAACAGGGGCAGGGTGGAGAGACCCAGTACTTC. The full variable domain, with the rest looked up from reference TRBV9 and TRBJ2-5, is DSGVTQTPKHLITATGQRVTLRCSPRSGDLSVYWYQQSLDQGLQFLIQYYNGEERAKGNILERFSAQQFPDLHSELNLSSLELGDSALYFCASSEQGQGGETQYFGPGTRLLVL.